This entry lists 2 T cell receptor beta chains sequenced from one sample in a study of beta chain features in type 1 diabetes. Findings and caveats of the study: Within each of all four CD4+ subsets, Type 1 diabetes patients had TCRB CDR3s that were moderately but significantly shorter.

Of the isolated RNA, all was reverse transcribed, and so the sequenced material was expressed TCRB transcripts. Generated by immunoSEQ multiplex PCR, the TCRdb table keeps only in-frame clones and is missing some. The sample comprises roughly 350,000 clones, around 10% of which are singletons, and roughly 0.6% rests with the top ten. No cognate antigen is known for these TCRs. The sequenced sample was central memory CD4+ T cells from blood. The receptors stem from a man under 40 with type 1 diabetes.

The chain is built from TRBV7-9 and TRBJ1-5; 7 bases are a match to TRBD1. Germline V gene data show CDR1 as SEHNR and CDR2 as FQNEAQ (reference sequence). V was clipped by 3 bases and J by 9 bases; unmatched bases: 8. CDR3 size: 14 residues. The CDR3 DNA reads as TGTGCCAGCAGCTTGGGACAGATCGTCGGGCCCCAGCATTTT. Protein product: CASSLGQIVGPQHF.

The V and J genes are TRBV6-1 and TRBJ2-4; TRBD1 is a possible D gene (6 bases). The CDR3 sequence is 15 residues long. Trimming left V 6 bases short and J 0 bases short, with 12 bases between. From germline, CDR1 is MNHNS and CDR2 SASEGT. CDR3 protein: CASSPTGLAKNIQYF. Here the CDR3 DNA reads TGTGCCAGCAGCCCCACAGGGCTAGCCAAAAACATTCAGTACTTC.